The rows below give T cell receptor beta chains drawn from one sample of a study of long-term antiretroviral therapy in people with HIV. Profiling relied on immunoSEQ multiplex PCR, and the TCRdb table lists in-frame clones only, not all of them. The sample consists of 13,000 to 15,000 clones, 88% of them appearing once. Specimen: unsorted PBMCs, collected 6.2 years after starting antiretroviral therapy. Receptors were obtained from a man aged 35 to 55 with HIV. CDR3s include the opening cysteine and the closing phenylalanine or tryptophan. Fields, in order: CDR3 length, clone size, V gene, D gene, J gene, CDR3 protein, CDR3 DNA. The D gene is left open where the match is weak. Clone size is given for some rows only: seen once, a few or many times, or a class if the clone is expanded.

CDR3 length: 14; clone size: NA; V gene: TRBV5-6; D gene: NA; J gene: TRBJ2-5; CDR3 protein: CASSRSDFQETQYF; CDR3 DNA: TGTGCCAGCAGCCGATCGGACTTTCAAGAGACCCAGTACTTC
CDR3 length: 16; clone size: NA; V gene: TRBV5-6; D gene: TRBD1; J gene: TRBJ1-2; CDR3 protein: CASSLRVIDRGHGYTF; CDR3 DNA: TGTGCCAGCAGCTTGCGAGTAATAGACAGGGGCCATGGCTACACCTTC
CDR3 length: 15; clone size: NA; V gene: TRBV19; D gene: NA; J gene: TRBJ2-1; CDR3 protein: CASSFEPSSYNEQFF; CDR3 DNA: TGTGCCAGTAGTTTTGAACCAAGCTCCTACAATGAGCAGTTCTTC
CDR3 length: 17; clone size: NA; V gene: TRBV4-2; D gene: NA; J gene: TRBJ2-1; CDR3 protein: CASSREEVRNSYNEQFF; CDR3 DNA: TGTGCCAGCAGCCGGGAGGAGGTCCGGAATAGCTACAATGAGCAGTTCTTC
CDR3 length: 18; clone size: NA; V gene: TRBV7-6; D gene: TRBD2; J gene: TRBJ2-2; CDR3 protein: CASSLAGTSGPNTGELFF; CDR3 DNA: TGTGCCAGCAGCTTAGCCGGGACTAGCGGGCCGAACACCGGGGAGCTGTTTTTT
CDR3 length: 16; clone size: few; V gene: TRBV11-2; D gene: TRBD2; J gene: TRBJ2-7; CDR3 protein: CASSDGLAGNSYEQYF; CDR3 DNA: TGTGCCAGCAGCGACGGACTAGCGGGAAACTCCTACGAGCAGTACTTC
CDR3 length: 15; clone size: NA; V gene: TRBV7-9; D gene: NA; J gene: TRBJ1-2; CDR3 protein: CASSLEGAGGYGYTF; CDR3 DNA: TGTGCCAGCAGCTTAGAAGGGGCGGGTGGCTATGGCTACACCTTC
CDR3 length: 14; clone size: NA; V gene: TRBV27; D gene: TRBD2; J gene: TRBJ2-7; CDR3 protein: CASSSIEREYEQYF; CDR3 DNA: TGTGCCAGCAGTTCTATAGAGCGGGAGTACGAGCAGTACTTC
CDR3 length: 13; clone size: NA; V gene: TRBV19; D gene: NA; J gene: TRBJ1-5; CDR3 protein: CASSIGTTQPQHF; CDR3 DNA: TGTGCCAGTAGTATAGGGACAACTCAGCCCCAGCATTTT
CDR3 length: 15; clone size: NA; V gene: TRBV28; D gene: TRBD1; J gene: TRBJ2-5; CDR3 protein: CASSTRTGGMETQYF; CDR3 DNA: TGTGCCAGCAGTACTAGGACAGGGGGCATGGAGACCCAGTACTTC
CDR3 length: 14; clone size: NA; V gene: TRBV11-3; D gene: TRBD1; J gene: TRBJ1-1; CDR3 protein: CASSVTGTGSEAFF; CDR3 DNA: TGTGCCAGCAGCGTGACCGGGACAGGGAGTGAAGCTTTCTTT
CDR3 length: 16; clone size: NA; V gene: TRBV11-2; D gene: TRBD2; J gene: TRBJ2-7; CDR3 protein: CASSVRLAGGSYEQYF; CDR3 DNA: TGTGCCAGCAGCGTCAGACTAGCGGGAGGCTCCTACGAGCAGTACTTC
CDR3 length: 13; clone size: NA; V gene: TRBV7-3; D gene: NA; J gene: TRBJ1-2; CDR3 protein: CASTQDSNYGYTF; CDR3 DNA: TGTGCCAGCACACAGGACAGTAACTATGGCTACACCTTC
CDR3 length: 15; clone size: NA; V gene: TRBV7-6; D gene: TRBD2; J gene: TRBJ2-1; CDR3 protein: CASSFPSGSSNEQFF; CDR3 DNA: TGTGCCAGCAGCTTCCCTAGCGGGAGTTCAAATGAGCAGTTCTTC
CDR3 length: 17; clone size: NA; V gene: TRBV7-3; D gene: NA; J gene: TRBJ2-2; CDR3 protein: CASSLYLSFENTGELFF; CDR3 DNA: TGTGCCAGCAGCTTATATCTATCATTTGAGAACACCGGGGAGCTGTTTTTT
CDR3 length: 16; clone size: NA; V gene: TRBV27; D gene: NA; J gene: TRBJ2-6; CDR3 protein: CASMTSMSSGANVLTF; CDR3 DNA: TGTGCCAGCATGACGTCTATGTCCTCTGGGGCCAACGTCCTGACTTTC
CDR3 length: 18; clone size: NA; V gene: TRBV27; D gene: NA; J gene: TRBJ2-3; CDR3 protein: CASSLFFRGGGETDTQYF; CDR3 DNA: TGTGCCAGCAGTTTATTTTTTAGGGGGGGCGGGGAGACAGATACGCAGTATTTT
CDR3 length: 15; clone size: NA; V gene: TRBV7-8; D gene: NA; J gene: TRBJ1-5; CDR3 protein: CASSLVGNSNQPQHF; CDR3 DNA: TGTGCCAGCAGCTTAGTCGGAAATAGCAATCAGCCCCAGCATTTT
CDR3 length: 16; clone size: NA; V gene: TRBV4-2; D gene: NA; J gene: TRBJ1-3; CDR3 protein: CASSQDLTASGNTIYF; CDR3 DNA: TGTGCCAGCAGCCAAGATCTTACAGCCTCTGGAAACACCATATATTTT
CDR3 length: 16; clone size: NA; V gene: TRBV11-2; D gene: TRBD2; J gene: TRBJ2-1; CDR3 protein: CASSLRLAGSYNEQFF; CDR3 DNA: TGTGCCAGCAGCTTAAGACTAGCGGGTTCCTACAATGAGCAGTTCTTC
CDR3 length: 16; clone size: NA; V gene: TRBV10-2; D gene: TRBD2; J gene: TRBJ2-7; CDR3 protein: CASRPGLAGGIYEQYF; CDR3 DNA: TGCGCCAGCAGGCCGGGACTAGCGGGAGGAATCTACGAGCAGTACTTC
CDR3 length: 18; clone size: NA; V gene: TRBV4-1; D gene: TRBD2; J gene: TRBJ2-1; CDR3 protein: CASSQRDSTSGTYNEQFF; CDR3 DNA: TGCGCCAGCAGCCAGAGAGATTCAACTAGCGGTACCTACAATGAGCAGTTCTTC
CDR3 length: 15; clone size: NA; V gene: TRBV4-3; D gene: NA; J gene: TRBJ2-7; CDR3 protein: CASSQGIVGGYEQYF; CDR3 DNA: TGCGCCAGCAGCCAAGGTATCGTGGGCGGCTACGAGCAGTACTTC
CDR3 length: 15; clone size: NA; V gene: TRBV7-9; D gene: TRBD2; J gene: TRBJ2-7; CDR3 protein: CASSPTGLAAYEQYF; CDR3 DNA: TGTGCCAGCAGCCCAACCGGCCTAGCGGCTTACGAGCAGTACTTC
CDR3 length: 14; clone size: NA; V gene: TRBV4-3; D gene: NA; J gene: TRBJ2-3; CDR3 protein: CASSQELTVDTQYF; CDR3 DNA: TGCGCCAGCAGCCAAGAACTAACCGTGGATACGCAGTATTTT
CDR3 length: 12; clone size: NA; V gene: TRBV14; D gene: NA; J gene: TRBJ1-1; CDR3 protein: CASSQRRSEAFF; CDR3 DNA: TGTGCCAGCAGCCAACGGAGGTCTGAAGCTTTCTTT
CDR3 length: 15; clone size: NA; V gene: TRBV5-4; D gene: TRBD2; J gene: TRBJ2-4; CDR3 protein: CASSGTSGAKNIQYF; CDR3 DNA: TGTGCCAGCAGCGGGACTAGCGGGGCCAAAAACATTCAGTACTTC
CDR3 length: 12; clone size: NA; V gene: TRBV15; D gene: NA; J gene: TRBJ2-3; CDR3 protein: CATSRDRDTQYF; CDR3 DNA: TGTGCCACCAGCAGAGATAGGGATACGCAGTATTTT
CDR3 length: 11; clone size: NA; V gene: TRBV19; D gene: NA; J gene: TRBJ2-1; CDR3 protein: CASSASNEQFF; CDR3 DNA: TGTGCCAGTAGTGCCTCCAATGAGCAGTTCTTC
CDR3 length: 16; clone size: few; V gene: TRBV27; D gene: NA; J gene: TRBJ1-5; CDR3 protein: CASSLVGVGSTQPQHF; CDR3 DNA: TGTGCCAGCAGTTTGGTTGGTGTGGGGTCGACTCAGCCCCAGCATTTT
CDR3 length: 14; clone size: NA; V gene: TRBV6-7; D gene: NA; J gene: TRBJ1-5; CDR3 protein: CASSPRGANQPQHF; CDR3 DNA: TGTGCCAGCAGTCCCCGGGGGGCCAATCAGCCCCAGCATTTT
CDR3 length: 12; clone size: NA; V gene: TRBV29-1; D gene: NA; J gene: TRBJ2-1; CDR3 protein: CSVADSTQVQFF; CDR3 DNA: TGCAGCGTCGCGGACTCTACCCAGGTGCAGTTCTTC
CDR3 length: 15; clone size: NA; V gene: TRBV4-3; D gene: NA; J gene: TRBJ2-3; CDR3 protein: CASSQEEMSIDTQYF; CDR3 DNA: TGCGCCAGCAGCCAAGAGGAAATGTCTATAGATACGCAGTATTTT
CDR3 length: 11; clone size: NA; V gene: TRBV6-5; D gene: NA; J gene: TRBJ2-7; CDR3 protein: CASRLGGEQYF; CDR3 DNA: TGTGCTAGCAGATTGGGGGGCGAGCAGTACTTC
CDR3 length: 15; clone size: NA; V gene: TRBV19; D gene: NA; J gene: TRBJ2-5; CDR3 protein: CASSPQRRRQETQYF; CDR3 DNA: TGTGCCAGTAGTCCCCAGCGGAGGCGGCAAGAGACCCAGTACTTC
CDR3 length: 16; clone size: NA; V gene: TRBV28; D gene: NA; J gene: TRBJ2-1; CDR3 protein: CASIETGRVLGGEQFF; CDR3 DNA: TGTGCCAGCATTGAAACAGGGAGAGTGTTAGGCGGGGAGCAGTTCTTC
CDR3 length: 14; clone size: NA; V gene: TRBV19; D gene: NA; J gene: TRBJ1-1; CDR3 protein: CASSLGQGNTEAFF; CDR3 DNA: TGTGCCAGTAGTCTAGGGCAGGGGAACACTGAAGCTTTCTTT
CDR3 length: 13; clone size: NA; V gene: TRBV28; D gene: NA; J gene: TRBJ1-2; CDR3 protein: CASLQGLHYGYTF; CDR3 DNA: TGTGCCTCACTACAGGGACTCCACTATGGCTACACCTTC
CDR3 length: 15; clone size: NA; V gene: TRBV11-2; D gene: TRBD2; J gene: TRBJ2-1; CDR3 protein: CASSSGLSLYNEQFF; CDR3 DNA: TGTGCCAGCAGCTCGGGACTAAGTCTCTACAATGAGCAGTTCTTC
CDR3 length: 17; clone size: few; V gene: TRBV11-2; D gene: TRBD2; J gene: TRBJ2-4; CDR3 protein: CASSLGGGAGAKNIQYF; CDR3 DNA: TGTGCCAGCAGCTTAGGGGGAGGGGCGGGAGCCAAAAACATTCAGTACTTC
CDR3 length: 15; clone size: NA; V gene: TRBV4-2; D gene: NA; J gene: TRBJ2-1; CDR3 protein: CASSQEQKTYNEQFF; CDR3 DNA: TGTGCCAGCAGCCAAGAGCAGAAAACGTACAATGAGCAGTTCTTC